This T cell receptor (beta chain) derives from a study of blood T cell repertoires in COVID-19. Across the whole study: In each case, the material was cDNA or gDNA derived from T cells, B-cell-depleted T cells, or PBMCs.

Sequenced by immunoSEQ multiplex PCR; TCRdb stores in-frame clones only, minus some. The sample yields around 160,000 clones, over 75% seen once. Those who participated ranged in age from roughly 18 to 90 years and resided in around 22 US areas. The recovered donors of Cohort 3 showed two negative PCRs, clearance, or symptom resolution. The CDR3 is made up of 13 amino acids. Germline V gives CDR1 SQVTM, CDR2 ANQGSEA. With 1 base removed from V and 2 bases from J, the gap between germline ends came to 8 bases. The genes are TRBV29-1 and TRBJ1-1; D is perhaps TRBD1 (6 bases). The sequenced sample was PBMCs or T cells enriched from blood (not recorded which). This TCR came from a man between 45 and 60 years old who had recovered from COVID-19. CDR3: CSVEGRGNTEAFF. Written as DNA, the CDR3 is TGCAGCGTTGAAGGCAGGGGAAACACTGAAGCTTTCTTT. Combining the CDR3 with reference TRBV29-1 and TRBJ1-1 gives the whole variable domain SAVISQKPSRDICQRGTSLTIQCQVDSQVTMMFWYRQQPGQSLTLIATANQGSEATYESGFVIDKFPISRPNLTFSTLTVSNMSPEDSSIYLCSVEGRGNTEAFFGQGTRLTVV.